This TCR beta chain was found in a study of blood T cell repertoires in COVID-19. Turning to the study itself: Spain, Italy and the United States supplied samples that represented acute and convalescent COVID-19. In each case, the material was cDNA or gDNA derived from T cells, B-cell-depleted T cells, or PBMCs.

In the original analysis: Amplified reference gene primers provided the basis for estimating nucleated cell counts. Data came from immunoSEQ multiplex PCR; TCRdb stores just in-frame clones and leaves some out. V and J calls and clone size are given by that table; D and trimming were obtained from the DNA. This sample has 450,000 to 600,000 clones, with roughly nine tenths found just once. This CDR3 is 13 amino acids long. Trimming removed 3 bases from V and 3 bases from J, with 8 bases in between. Material for sequencing was PBMCs or T cells enriched from blood (not recorded which). This clonotype was obtained from a woman under 30 who had recovered from COVID-19. V usage is TRBV12-3 or TRBV12-4 and J usage is TRBJ1-1, with unresolved D. CDR3 residues: CASSFSGHTEAFF. CDR3 DNA: TGTGCCAGCAGTTTCAGTGGGCACACTGAAGCTTTCTTT.